These 9 T cell receptor beta chains came from one sample sequenced in a study of control samples from healthy donors and cancer patients. Libraries were prepared by immunoSEQ multiplex PCR; TCRdb keeps only in-frame clonotypes and omits some of them. The top ten clones hold 5.5% to 8% of a sample with 390,000 or so clones, 75% to 95% of them seen once. The specimen was PBMCs. The receptors shown here come from a man aged 35 to 55 with head and neck cancer.

For this clone: Other nucleotide sequences from this sample produce the same CDR3. The rearrangement joins TRBV5-1 to TRBJ2-7; 7 bases align to TRBD1. CDR3 size: 14 residues. Losses at the gene ends were 0 bases for V and 2 bases for J; bases not matched to a gene: 2. From germline, CDR1 is SGHRS and CDR2 YFSETQ. CDR3 nucleotide sequence: TGCGCCAGCAGCTTGGGACAGGGAGCCTACGAGCAGTACTTC. Protein: CASSLGQGAYEQYF.

This chain connects TRBV6-5 to TRBJ1-5; D is uncertain. CDR3 size: 15 residues. V was cut by 5 bases and J by 0 bases, with 11 bases left in between. CDR1 MNHEY and CDR2 SVGAGI come from the germline V gene. The CDR3, as DNA: TGTGCCAGCAGTCTGGCAGCCTATAGCAATCAGCCCCAGCATTTT. It encodes CASSLAAYSNQPQHF.

The V and J genes are TRBV28 and TRBJ1-5, with a tentative D call TRBD1 (6 bases). Trimming left V 6 bases short and J 3 bases short, with 12 bases between. Germline values: CDR1 MDHEN, CDR2 SYDVKM. This CDR3 has 14 amino acids. The CDR3 is CASRQTGDNQPQHF. In DNA, the CDR3 is TGTGCCAGCAGGCAGACAGGTGACAATCAGCCCCAGCATTTT.

V gene TRBV18 combines with J gene TRBJ2-7; TRBD1 matches 7 bases. In germline, CDR1 is KGHSH, CDR2 LQKENI. Losses at the gene ends were 3 bases for V and 5 bases for J; bases not matched to a gene: 13. CDR3 size: 16 residues. As DNA, the CDR3 is TGTGCCAGCTCACCCATTTCGGGACAGCTGGGACACGAGCAGTACTTC. As protein: CASSPISGQLGHEQYF.

The chain joins TRBV14 to TRBJ2-5, with a weak D call TRBD2 (7 bases). Germline V gene sequence: CDR1 SGHDN, CDR2 FVKESK. The ends were cut back, 0 bases at V and 5 bases at J, with 16 bases in the middle. The CDR3 sequence is 16 residues long. The DNA of the CDR3 is TGTGCCAGCAGCCAAGACCGAGTGGAGGGGGGGGAGACCCAGTACTTC. Translated: CASSQDRVEGGETQYF.

The chain combines TRBV5-1 with TRBJ2-7; 9 nucleotides agree with TRBD1. The CDR3 consists of 14 residues. Germline V gives CDR1 SGHRS, CDR2 YFSETQ. With V trimmed by 0 bases and J by 2 bases, 0 bases remained unmatched. CDR3 residues: CASSLGTGAYEQYF. In DNA, the CDR3 is TGCGCCAGCAGCTTGGGGACAGGGGCCTACGAGCAGTACTTC.

This chain links TRBV18 with TRBJ2-2; TRBD2 agrees at 7 bases. Germline assignment: CDR1 KGHSH and CDR2 LQKENI. The CDR3 is made up of 18 amino acids. With 0 bases clipped from V and 2 bases from J, the junction kept 9 bases outside the gene matches. For the CDR3, the DNA is TGTGCCAGCTCACCACCGCCCAGTCTAGCGGTAAACACCGGGGAGCTGTTTTTT. This encodes CASSPPPSLAVNTGELFF. The whole variable domain, remainder taken from reference TRBV18 and TRBJ2-2, is NAGVMQNPRHLVRRRGQEARLRCSPMKGHSHVYWYRQLPEEGLKFMVYLQKENIIDESGMPKERFSAEFPKEGPSILRIQQVVRGDSAAYFCASSPPPSLAVNTGELFFGEGSRLTVL.

This clone occurred a few times. J is TRBJ2-7 and V is TRBV6-6; the D is unclear. This CDR3 is built from 12 residues. Germline CDR1 MNHNY, CDR2 SVGAGI (reference sequence). V dropped 8 bases and J dropped 5 bases, with 13 bases sitting between them. The CDR3: CASGRLWDEQYF. The CDR3 nucleotides are TGTGCCAGCGGCCGCCTGTGGGACGAGCAGTACTTC.

This chain connects TRBV18 to TRBJ2-2, with 7 bases fitting TRBD1. The CDR3 totals 17 residues. Per germline, CDR1 KGHSH and CDR2 LQKENI. Trimming cost V 0 bases and J 4 bases; bases outside gene matches: 8. This CDR3 is CASSPPERGRGTGELFF. Here the CDR3 DNA reads TGTGCCAGCTCACCACCGGAAAGGGGGCGCGGCACCGGGGAGCTGTTTTTT. Together with reference TRBV18 and TRBJ2-2, the CDR3 gives the full variable domain: NAGVMQNPRHLVRRRGQEARLRCSPMKGHSHVYWYRQLPEEGLKFMVYLQKENIIDESGMPKERFSAEFPKEGPSILRIQQVVRGDSAAYFCASSPPERGRGTGELFFGEGSRLTVL.